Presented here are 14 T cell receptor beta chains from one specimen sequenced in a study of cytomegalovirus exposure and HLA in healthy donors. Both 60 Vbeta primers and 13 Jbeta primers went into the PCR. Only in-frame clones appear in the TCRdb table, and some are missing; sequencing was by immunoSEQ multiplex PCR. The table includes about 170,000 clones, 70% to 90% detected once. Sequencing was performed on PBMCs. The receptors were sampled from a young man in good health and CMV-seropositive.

CDR3 sequence (DNA): TGTGCCAGTGGGGACAGGGGGAACTATGGCTACACCTTC. Amino acid sequence: CASGDRGNYGYTF. The V and J genes are TRBV19 and TRBJ1-2; TRBD1 agrees at 11 bases. Germline lookup yields CDR1 LNHDA and CDR2 SQIVND (reference sequence). This CDR3 is 13 amino acids long. V lost 8 bases, J lost 2 bases, and 1 base stayed unmatched. The variable domain in full, completed from reference TRBV19 and TRBJ1-2, reads DGGITQSPKYLFRKEGQNVTLSCEQNLNHDAMYWYRQDPGQGLRLIYYSQIVNDFQKGDIAEGYSVSREKKESFPLTVTSAQKNPTAFYLCASGDRGNYGYTFGSGTRLTVV.

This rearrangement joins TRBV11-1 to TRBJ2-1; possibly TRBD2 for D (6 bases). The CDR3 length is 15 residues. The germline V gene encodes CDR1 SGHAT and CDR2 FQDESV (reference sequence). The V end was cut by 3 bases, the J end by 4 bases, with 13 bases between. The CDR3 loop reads CASSFSAGTYNEQFF. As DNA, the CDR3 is TGTGCCAGCAGCTTCTCGGCGGGAACATACAATGAGCAGTTCTTC.

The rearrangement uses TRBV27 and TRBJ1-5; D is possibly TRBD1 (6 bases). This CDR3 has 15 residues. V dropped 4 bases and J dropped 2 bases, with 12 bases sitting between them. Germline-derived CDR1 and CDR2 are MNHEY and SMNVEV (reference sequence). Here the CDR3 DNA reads TGTGCCAGCAGTTCCGGGACAACAGGCAATCAGCCCCAGCATTTT. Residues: CASSSGTTGNQPQHF.

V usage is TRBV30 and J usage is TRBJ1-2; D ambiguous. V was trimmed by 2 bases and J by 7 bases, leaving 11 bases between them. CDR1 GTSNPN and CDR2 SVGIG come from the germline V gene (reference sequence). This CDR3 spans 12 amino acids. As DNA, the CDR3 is TGTGCCTGGAGTCCGGGAAGGCTTGGCTACACCTTC. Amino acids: CAWSPGRLGYTF.

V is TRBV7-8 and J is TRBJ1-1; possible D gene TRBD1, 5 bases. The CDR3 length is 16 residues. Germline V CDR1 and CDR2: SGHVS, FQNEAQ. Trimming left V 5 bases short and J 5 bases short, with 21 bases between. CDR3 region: CASSAARQTLRTEAFF. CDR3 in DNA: TGTGCCAGCAGCGCGGCGCGACAGACCTTGCGGACTGAAGCTTTCTTT.

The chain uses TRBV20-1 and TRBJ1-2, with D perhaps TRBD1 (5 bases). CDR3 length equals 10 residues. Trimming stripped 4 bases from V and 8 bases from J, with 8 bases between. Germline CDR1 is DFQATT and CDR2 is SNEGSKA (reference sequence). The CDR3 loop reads CSAKDTGYTF. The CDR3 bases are TGCAGTGCTAAGGACACGGGCTACACCTTC.

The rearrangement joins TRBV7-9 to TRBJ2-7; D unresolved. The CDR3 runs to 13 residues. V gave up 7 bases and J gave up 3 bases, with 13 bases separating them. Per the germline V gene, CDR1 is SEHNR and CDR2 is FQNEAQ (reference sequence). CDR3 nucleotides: TGTGCCAGCACCTCTCCCCTCCTCTACGAGCAGTACTTC. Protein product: CASTSPLLYEQYF.

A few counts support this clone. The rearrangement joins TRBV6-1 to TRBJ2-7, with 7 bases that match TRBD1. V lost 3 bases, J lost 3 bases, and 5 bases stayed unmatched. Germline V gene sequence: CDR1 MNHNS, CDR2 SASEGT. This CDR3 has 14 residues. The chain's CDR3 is CASSDPQGYYEQYF. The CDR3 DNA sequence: TGTGCCAGCAGTGACCCACAGGGGTACTACGAGCAGTACTTC.

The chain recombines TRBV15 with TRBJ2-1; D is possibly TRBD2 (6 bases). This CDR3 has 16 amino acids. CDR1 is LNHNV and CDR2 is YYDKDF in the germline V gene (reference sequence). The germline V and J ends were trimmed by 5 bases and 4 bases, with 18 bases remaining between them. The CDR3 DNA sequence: TGTGCCACCAGCTCCGCCAGCGGTGGGAGGTACAATGAGCAGTTCTTC. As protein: CATSSASGGRYNEQFF.

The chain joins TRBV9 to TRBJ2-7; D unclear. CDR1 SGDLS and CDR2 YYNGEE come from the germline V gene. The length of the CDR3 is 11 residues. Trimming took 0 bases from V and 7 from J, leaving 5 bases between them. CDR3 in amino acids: CASSVAREQYF. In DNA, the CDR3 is TGTGCCAGCAGCGTAGCTCGGGAGCAGTACTTC.

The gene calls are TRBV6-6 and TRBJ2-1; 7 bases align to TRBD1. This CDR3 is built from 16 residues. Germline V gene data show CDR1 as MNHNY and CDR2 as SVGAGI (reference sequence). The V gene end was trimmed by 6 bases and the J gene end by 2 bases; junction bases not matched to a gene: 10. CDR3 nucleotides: TGTGCCAGCAGCCACGTCGACAGGGCAACCTACAATGAGCAGTTCTTC. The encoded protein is CASSHVDRATYNEQFF.

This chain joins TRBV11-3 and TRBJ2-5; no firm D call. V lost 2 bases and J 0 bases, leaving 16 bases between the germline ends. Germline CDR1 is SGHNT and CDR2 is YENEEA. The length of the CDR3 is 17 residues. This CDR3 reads CASSLSTSSPYQETQYF. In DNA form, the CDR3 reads TGTGCCAGCAGCTTAAGTACATCCTCGCCCTACCAAGAGACCCAGTACTTC.

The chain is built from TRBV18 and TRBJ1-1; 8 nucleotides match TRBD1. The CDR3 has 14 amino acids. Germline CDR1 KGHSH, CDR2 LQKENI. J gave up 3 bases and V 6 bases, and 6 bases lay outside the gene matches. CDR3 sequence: CASSPGGQDTEAFF. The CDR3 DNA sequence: TGTGCCAGCTCCCCGGGGGGACAGGACACTGAAGCTTTCTTT.

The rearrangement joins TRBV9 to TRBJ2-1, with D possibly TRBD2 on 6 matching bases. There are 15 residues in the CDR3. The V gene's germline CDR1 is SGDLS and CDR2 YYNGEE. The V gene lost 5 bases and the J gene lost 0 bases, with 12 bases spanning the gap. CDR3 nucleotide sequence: TGTGCCAGCAGTAGCGCGGGAACCTCCTACAATGAGCAGTTCTTC. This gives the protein CASSSAGTSYNEQFF.